The next 18 T cell receptor beta chains were all read from a single sample in a study of T cells after posttransplantation cyclophosphamide. Assay: immunoSEQ multiplex PCR; the TCRdb copy retains only in-frame clones and omits some. This sample carries 34,000 or so clones, none of them present only once. The source material was PBMCs. Receptor source: a woman aged 45-60 years in good health and a related stem cell transplant donor.

Turning to this clone: One end of the junction does not line up with germline, which may come from a read error. For the CDR3, the DNA is TGTGCCAGCAGTTTATCGATGGGACTAGCGGGCACAGATCCGCAGTATTTT. Protein: CASSLSMGLAGTDPQYF. The chain has TRBV27 and TRBJ2-3; 12 bases are a match to TRBD2. CDR3 length: 17 amino acids. Per germline, CDR1 MNHEY and CDR2 SMNVEV (reference sequence).

This clone was observed many times. The chain links TRBV18 to TRBJ2-5, with D perhaps matching TRBD2 (5 bases). With 4 bases removed from V and 4 bases from J, the gap between germline ends came to 16 bases. Germline CDR1 is KGHSH and CDR2 is LQKENI. This CDR3 is built from 15 residues. CDR3: CASSQLLGPAETQYF. The CDR3 coding sequence is TGTGCCAGCTCACAACTACTAGGCCCCGCAGAGACCCAGTACTTC.

In this sample, this clone turned up many times. V usage is TRBV5-4 and J usage is TRBJ2-1; TRBD1 might be the D (6 bases). Germline loops: CDR1 SGHNT, CDR2 YYREEE (reference sequence). This CDR3 has 17 amino acids. Trimming pared 4 bases from V and 9 bases from J, leaving 26 bases between. In nucleotides, the CDR3 is TGTGCCAGCAGCATCGACTCCGGGACCCTCAGGGGAAGTGAGCAGTTCTTC. Amino acids: CASSIDSGTLRGSEQFF.

At least ten counts were recorded for this clone. The genes are TRBV15 and TRBJ2-7; D is undetermined. The V end was cut by 1 base, the J end by 0 bases, with 10 bases between. In germline, CDR1 is LNHNV, CDR2 YYDKDF (reference sequence). This CDR3 contains 15 residues. The chain's CDR3 is CATSRVPANSYEQYF. The CDR3 region has the DNA TGTGCCACCAGCAGAGTCCCAGCGAACTCCTACGAGCAGTACTTC. Complete variable domain (other parts from reference TRBV15 and TRBJ2-7): DAMVIQNPRYQVTQFGKPVTLSCSQTLNHNVMYWYQQKSSQAPKLLFHYYDKDFNNEADTPDNFQSRRPNTSFCFLDIRSPGLGDTAMYLCATSRVPANSYEQYFGPGTRLTVT.

This clone was observed many times. This chain's CDR3 is CASSSSGANVLTF. The CDR3 bases are TGTGCCAGCAGCTCGTCTGGGGCCAACGTCCTGACTTTC. V gene TRBV7-3 combines with J gene TRBJ2-6, with D hard to call. V was trimmed by 4 bases and J by 1 base, leaving 2 bases between them. This CDR3 spans 13 amino acids. In germline, CDR1 is SGHTA, CDR2 FQGTGA.

This clone was picked up many times. This chain joins TRBV29-1 and TRBJ1-3, with TRBD1 matching 7 bases. Unmatched junction bases numbered 3, after V lost 4 bases and J lost 0 bases. Germline CDR1 reads SQVTM; CDR2 reads ANQGSEA. CDR3 length: 14 residues. This chain's CDR3 is CSVVGQNSGNTIYF. CDR3 DNA: TGCAGCGTTGTGGGACAGAACTCTGGAAACACCATATATTTT.

The table lists this clone with many counts. The chain employs TRBV27 and TRBJ2-7, with TRBD1 as a possible D gene (5 bases). The V and J ends lost 2 bases and 5 bases respectively, with 10 bases between them. Germline CDR1 and CDR2: MNHEY and SMNVEV (reference sequence). CDR3 size: 13 residues. The CDR3 nucleotides are TGTGCCAGCAGTTTAGGGCTAGGGGACGAGCAGTACTTC. Protein product: CASSLGLGDEQYF.

In its sample, this clone was seen a few times. The rearrangement links TRBV12-3 or TRBV12-4 to TRBJ2-6, with TRBD1 identical over 8 bases. Trimming at V came to 5 bases and at J to 12 bases, leaving 6 bases not matched to a gene. There are 13 residues in the CDR3. The CDR3 DNA reads TGTGCCAGCAGTACCGGACAGGGCGCCGTCCTGACTTTC. Amino acids: CASSTGQGAVLTF.

This clone was seen at least ten times. This chain connects TRBV28 to TRBJ2-7, with 9 positions matching TRBD2. The length of the CDR3 is 18 residues. V was pared by 2 bases and J by 7 bases, with 18 bases of the junction left unmatched. Germline V gene lookup returns CDR1 MDHEN and CDR2 SYDVKM. The CDR3 DNA reads TGTGCCAGCAGTTTAATTAGCGGGGGACGCTTGGGTTTGGGGGAGCAGTACTTC. Its translation: CASSLISGGRLGLGEQYF.

The sample holds a few counts of this clone. The chain has TRBV29-1 and TRBJ1-2, with D uncertain. The CDR3 has 9 amino acids. V was clipped by 8 bases and J by 4 bases, with 5 bases between them. From germline, CDR1 is SQVTM and CDR2 ANQGSEA. Here the CDR3 reads CSSSYGYTF. CDR3 nucleotides: TGCAGCTCCAGCTATGGCTACACCTTC.

This clone was observed many times. The chain carries TRBV2 and TRBJ2-7, with unresolved D. The CDR3 totals 14 residues. Germline lookup yields CDR1 SNHLY and CDR2 FYNNEI. V shed 4 bases and J shed 0 bases, with 10 bases lying between them. As DNA, the CDR3 is TGTGCCAGCAGTGTACAAGGCAGCTCCTACGAGCAGTACTTC. It specifies CASSVQGSSYEQYF.

There are many counts of this clone. The chain uses TRBV11-2 and TRBJ1-5; possible D gene TRBD1, 5 bases. Trimming pared 0 bases from V and 2 bases from J, leaving 8 bases between. Germline V gives CDR1 SGHAT, CDR2 FQNNGV. This CDR3 contains 15 residues. CDR3 protein: CASSLDRGGNQPQHF. In DNA, the CDR3 is TGTGCCAGCAGCTTAGATAGGGGAGGCAATCAGCCCCAGCATTTT.

The sample holds a few counts of this clone. This chain uses TRBV5-8 with TRBJ2-5; tentatively, D is TRBD1 (5 bases). V lost 1 base to trimming and J lost 5 bases, with 12 bases between them. CDR1 is SGHTS, CDR2 YDEGEE, per germline. The length of the CDR3 is 14 residues. The CDR3 spells CASSLRQGRETQYF. CDR3 sequence (DNA): TGTGCCAGCAGCTTGCGCCAGGGAAGGGAGACCCAGTACTTC. Variable domain in full (rest from reference TRBV5-8 and TRBJ2-5): EAGVTQSPTHLIKTRGQQATLRCSPISGHTSVYWYQQALGLGLQFLLWYDEGEERNRGNFPPRFSGRQFPNYSSELNVNALELEDSALYLCASSLRQGRETQYFGPGTRLLVL.

This clone was observed at least ten times. The V gene is TRBV6-1, the J gene TRBJ1-4; D might be TRBD1 (6 bases). Trimming pared 3 bases from V and 0 bases from J, leaving 11 bases between. From germline, CDR1 is MNHNS and CDR2 SASEGT. The CDR3 sequence is 16 residues long. CDR3 in DNA: TGTGCCAGCAGTGAGAGTACAGGGCCAACTAATGAAAAACTGTTTTTT. Its translation is CASSESTGPTNEKLFF.

This clone was detected a few times. This chain joins TRBV13 and TRBJ2-3, with 13 positions matching TRBD2. Trimming took 5 bases from V and 2 from J; bases not matched to a gene: 4. From germline, CDR1 is PRHDT and CDR2 FYEKMQ (reference sequence). The CDR3 sequence is 16 residues long. CDR3 DNA: TGTGCCAGCAGCAGGGGACTAGCGGGATTCACAGATACGCAGTATTTT. It translates to CASSRGLAGFTDTQYF.

This clone was seen ten or more times. This chain joins TRBV6-5 and TRBJ1-4; 7 nucleotides match TRBD1. After removal of 0 bases from V and 5 bases from J, the junction contained 3 bases not matched to a gene. The germline V gene encodes CDR1 MNHEY and CDR2 SVGAGI. CDR3 length: 15 residues. Here the CDR3 reads CASSYSTGTNEKLFF. The CDR3 nucleotides read TGTGCCAGCAGTTACTCGACAGGGACAAATGAAAAACTGTTTTTT.

This clone was seen a few times. This chain links TRBV7-3 with TRBJ2-2, with 11 bases matching TRBD2. J gave up 4 bases and V 3 bases, and 1 base lay outside the gene matches. The germline V gene has CDR1 SGHTA and CDR2 FQGTGA. This CDR3 comprises 15 residues. CDR3 in DNA: TGTGCCAGCAGCTTGCTAGCGGGGGGCACCGGGGAGCTGTTTTTT. Translated: CASSLLAGGTGELFF.

This clone was counted at least ten times. This rearrangement joins TRBV7-9 to TRBJ1-2, with D tentatively TRBD1 (6 bases). Trimming cost V 0 bases and J 8 bases, with 10 bases left between them. Germline values: CDR1 SEHNR, CDR2 FQNEAQ (reference sequence). This CDR3 spans 13 amino acids. CDR3 loop: CASSLAQGKGYTF. The CDR3 DNA reads TGTGCCAGCAGCTTAGCGCAGGGGAAGGGCTACACCTTC.